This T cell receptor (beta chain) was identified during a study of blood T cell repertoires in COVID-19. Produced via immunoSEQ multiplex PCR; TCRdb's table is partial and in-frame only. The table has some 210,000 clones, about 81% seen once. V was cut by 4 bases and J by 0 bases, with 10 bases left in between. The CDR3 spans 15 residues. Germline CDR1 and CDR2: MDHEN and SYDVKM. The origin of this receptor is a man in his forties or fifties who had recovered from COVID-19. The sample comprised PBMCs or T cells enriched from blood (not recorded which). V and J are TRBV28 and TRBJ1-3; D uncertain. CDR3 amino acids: CASSSAKRSGNTIYF. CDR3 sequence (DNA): TGTGCCAGCAGTTCGGCGAAGCGCTCTGGAAACACCATATATTTT.